Presented here are 20 T cell receptor beta chains from one specimen sequenced in a study of blood T cell repertoires in COVID-19. Assay used: immunoSEQ multiplex PCR; TCRdb lists only in-frame clones, some missing. The data hold about 310,000 clones, with more than 70% observed a single time. The sequencing sample was made of peripheral blood. All receptors derive from a woman in her 50s who had recovered from COVID-19.

This clone was counted only a few times. J is TRBJ2-1 and V is TRBV6-2 or TRBV6-3, with D perhaps matching TRBD1 (5 bases). V gave up 5 bases and J gave up 9 bases, with 23 bases separating them. This CDR3 is 16 amino acids long. Germline V gene data show CDR1 as MNHEY and CDR2 as SVGEGT. CDR3 in DNA: TGTGCCAGCAGTCAATACCCCGTGCAGGGCCTAGGTGAGCAGTTCTTC. Protein: CASSQYPVQGLGEQFF.

The chain combines TRBV6-2 or TRBV6-3 with TRBJ1-1; 7 bases match TRBD1. V shed 2 bases and J 6 bases; nucleotides not matched to a gene: 3. The germline V gene encodes CDR1 MNHEY and CDR2 SVGEGT. The CDR3 covers 13 residues. The CDR3 protein is CASSYTQGAEAFF. The CDR3 nucleotides read TGTGCCAGCAGTTACACGCAGGGGGCTGAAGCTTTCTTT.

This clone was seen a single time. The chain links TRBV4-3 to TRBJ1-2, with D perhaps matching TRBD1 (6 bases). Per the germline V gene, CDR1 is LGHNA and CDR2 is YSLEER. CDR3 length equals 14 residues. Between the trimmed V and J ends, which lost 1 base and 8 bases, there was a span of 14 bases. The CDR3 region is CASSQGTQGFGYTF. CDR3 DNA: TGCGCCAGCAGCCAAGGGACACAGGGATTCGGCTACACCTTC.

The V and J genes are TRBV3-1 (or the pseudogene TRBV3-2) and TRBJ1-2; 11 nucleotides align to TRBD1. The CDR3 has 15 residues. The trim removed 5 bases at V and 5 bases at J, leaving 7 bases unmatched. Germline lookup yields CDR1 LGHDT and CDR2 YNNKEL (reference sequence). The CDR3 nucleotides read TGTGCCAGCAGCAAAAGGGACAGGGGGTGGTATGGCTACACCTTC. Its protein is CASSKRDRGWYGYTF.

The gene calls are TRBV27 and TRBJ1-2; TRBD1 matches 7 bases. CDR3 length equals 15 residues. Germline V lookup: CDR1 MNHEY, CDR2 SMNVEV (reference sequence). V lost 0 bases and J lost 1; bases outside the gene matches: 2. CDR3 bases: TGTGCCAGCAGTTTATCGAGGGGGCATAACTATGGCTACACCTTC. Its translation: CASSLSRGHNYGYTF.

This sequence joins TRBV5-1 and TRBJ1-3, with TRBD1 as a possible D gene (5 bases). This CDR3 is built from 15 residues. V was trimmed by 0 bases and J by 0 bases, leaving 7 bases between them. Germline V gives CDR1 SGHRS, CDR2 YFSETQ. The CDR3 here is CASSLVGDSGNTIYF. The CDR3 DNA reads as TGCGCCAGCAGCTTGGTAGGGGACTCTGGAAACACCATATATTTT. Using reference TRBV5-1 and TRBJ1-3 for the parts outside the CDR3, the full variable domain is KAGVTQTPRYLIKTRGQQVTLSCSPISGHRSVSWYQQTPGQGLQFLFEYFSETQRNKGNFPGRFSGRQFSNSRSEMNVSTLELGDSALYLCASSLVGDSGNTIYFGEGSWLTVV.

The chain joins TRBV7-9 to TRBJ2-2; unclear D gene. Germline lookup yields CDR1 SEHNR and CDR2 FQNEAQ (reference sequence). CDR3 length: 14 residues. The V gene lost 5 bases and the J gene lost 2 bases, with 9 bases spanning the gap. CDR3 amino acids: CASSPRLNTGELFF. The DNA for the CDR3 is TGTGCCAGCAGCCCGAGGCTAAACACCGGGGAGCTGTTTTTT.

This clone occurred once. The chain employs TRBV29-1 and TRBJ2-1; D is uncertain. The length of the CDR3 is 12 residues. The ends were cut back, 5 bases at V and 5 bases at J, with 10 bases in the middle. Germline-derived CDR1 and CDR2 are SQVTM and ANQGSEA. The CDR3 is CSVKLFHNEQFF. As DNA, the CDR3 is TGCAGCGTTAAGCTCTTCCACAATGAGCAGTTCTTC.

J is TRBJ2-1 and V is TRBV28; 10 bases align to TRBD2. Trimming at V came to 6 bases and at J to 6 bases, leaving 2 bases not matched to a gene. Germline-derived CDR1 and CDR2 are MDHEN and SYDVKM. This CDR3 spans 13 amino acids. The CDR3 sequence: CASRTSGFNEQFF. CDR3 bases: TGTGCCAGCAGGACTAGCGGGTTCAATGAGCAGTTCTTC.

The chain links TRBV21-1 to TRBJ2-3; the DNA was not used to check the table's D call, TRBD1. TRBV21-1 is listed as a pseudogene. The CDR3 extends over 16 amino acids. In nucleotides, the CDR3 is TGTGCCAGCAGCAAGCTGGGTTCAGGGGCAACAGATACGCAGTATTTT. Translation: CASSKLGSGATDTQYF.

The gene calls are TRBV30 and TRBJ1-1; D is unclear. CDR1 is GTSNPN and CDR2 is SVGIG in the germline V gene (reference sequence). V gave up 4 bases and J gave up 1 base, with 13 bases separating them. The CDR3 extends over 14 amino acids. The CDR3 nucleotides read TGTGCCTGGACCCGAAACCACGGGAACACTGAAGCTTTCTTT. It translates to CAWTRNHGNTEAFF.

The J gene is TRBJ1-1, the V gene TRBV3-1 (or the pseudogene TRBV3-2), with D hard to call. This CDR3 is 14 amino acids long. CDR1 is LGHDT and CDR2 is YNNKEL in the germline V gene (reference sequence). Trimming pared 3 bases from V and 6 bases from J, leaving 14 bases between. CDR3 loop: CASSHKGRESEAFF. Written as DNA, the CDR3 is TGTGCCAGCAGCCATAAGGGCCGGGAGTCTGAAGCTTTCTTT.

The rearrangement uses TRBV19 and TRBJ2-1, with 16 bases identical to TRBD2. V was pared by 7 bases and J by 8 bases, with 11 bases of the junction left unmatched. The germline V gene encodes CDR1 LNHDA and CDR2 SQIVND (reference sequence). CDR3 length equals 17 residues. The CDR3 DNA reads TGTGCCAGTACCAACCCGGGACTAGCGGGAGGGGTCGATGAGCAGTTCTTC. Its translation: CASTNPGLAGGVDEQFF. The variable domain in full, completed from reference TRBV19 and TRBJ2-1, reads DGGITQSPKYLFRKEGQNVTLSCEQNLNHDAMYWYRQDPGQGLRLIYYSQIVNDFQKGDIAEGYSVSREKKESFPLTVTSAQKNPTAFYLCASTNPGLAGGVDEQFFGPGTRLTVL.

The J gene is TRBJ2-2, the V gene TRBV2, with D unresolved. Trimming left V 6 bases short and J 3 bases short, with 14 bases between. Looked up from germline, CDR1 is SNHLY and CDR2 is FYNNEI. This CDR3 region has 15 residues. This CDR3 is CASSWAKSDTGELFF. CDR3 nucleotide sequence: TGTGCCAGCAGCTGGGCCAAATCGGACACCGGGGAGCTGTTTTTT.

This chain connects TRBV6-4 to TRBJ2-3; D is possibly TRBD1 (5 bases). Germline assignment: CDR1 MRHNA and CDR2 SNTAGT. This CDR3 contains 15 residues. Between the trimmed V and J ends, which lost 0 bases and 6 bases, there was a span of 13 bases. The CDR3 nucleotides read TGTGCCAGCAGTGACTCGGGCTCCTCAGGGGATACGCAGTATTTT. This sequence encodes CASSDSGSSGDTQYF.

The chain uses TRBV6-6 and TRBJ1-5, with D hard to call. Germline loops: CDR1 MNHNY, CDR2 SVGAGI (reference sequence). The CDR3 totals 16 residues. V was shortened by 0 bases and J by 7 bases, with 16 bases between the two germline ends. The CDR3 DNA sequence: TGTGCCAGCAGTTACTCCGGGCCCCAGTCGGGGCAGCCCCAGCATTTT. This gives the protein CASSYSGPQSGQPQHF.

This chain uses TRBV6-2 or TRBV6-3 with TRBJ2-2; TRBD2 is a possible D gene (5 bases). The length of the CDR3 is 16 residues. V was cut by 5 bases and J by 0 bases, with 13 bases left in between. CDR1 and CDR2 from the germline V gene are MNHEY and SVGEGT. CDR3 nucleotides: TGTGCCAGCAGTCGTCCTAGCCGTGCGAACACCGGGGAGCTGTTTTTT. It yields the protein CASSRPSRANTGELFF.

V gene TRBV5-4 combines with J gene TRBJ1-1; the D gene is possibly TRBD1 (5 bases). Germline CDR1 and CDR2: SGHNT and YYREEE (reference sequence). The V end was cut by 1 base, the J end by 1 base, with 8 bases between. This CDR3 is 14 amino acids long. As DNA, the CDR3 is TGTGCCAGCAGCTTGCTCAGGGAGAACACTGAAGCTTTCTTT. Its translation: CASSLLRENTEAFF.

The chain recombines TRBV2 with TRBJ2-2; TRBD1 might be the D (5 bases). This CDR3 has 14 amino acids. Trimming shortened V by 6 bases and J by 2 bases, and 10 bases separated the two germline ends. CDR1 SNHLY and CDR2 FYNNEI come from the germline V gene. CDR3 nucleotides: TGTGCCAGCAGGGGGCAGACAAACACCGGGGAGCTGTTTTTT. Its protein is CASRGQTNTGELFF.

V usage is TRBV29-1 and J usage is TRBJ1-1, with TRBD1 as a possible D gene (5 bases). The V end was cut by 3 bases, the J end by 7 bases, with 12 bases between. Germline assignment: CDR1 SQVTM and CDR2 ANQGSEA. The CDR3 covers 12 residues. CDR3 amino acids: CSVDQGGVEAFF. The CDR3, as DNA: TGCAGCGTTGACCAGGGCGGTGTTGAAGCTTTCTTT.